This T cell receptor (beta chain) is from a study of OX40 agonist ivuxolimab in advanced cancers. As for the study in general: Treatment of patients was with ivuxolimab, an agonistic anti-OX40 (CD134) antibody. Dose-escalation cases comprised hepatocellular carcinoma, melanoma, renal cell or head and neck cancer. Notes on the study in general: In CD8+ T cells, expanded clones were on average more numerous than in CD4+.

About this clone: Its antigen is as yet unknown.

The assay was immunoSEQ multiplex PCR, and TCRdb's table has in-frame clones only and misses some. The data contain 55,000 to 70,000 clones, less than 85% of them seen just once; the ten biggest clones take up roughly 2.8%. The sample was CD4+ or CD8+ T cells sorted from blood, taken in a trial of the OX40 agonist ivuxolimab. The sequence was collected from an adult with an advanced solid tumor such as melanoma, head and neck, liver or kidney cancer.

The CDR3 coding sequence is TGTGCCAGCAGTGAAAGGACAGGGGAGTCACCCCTCCACTTT. Translation gives CASSERTGESPLHF. The chain carries TRBV25-1 and TRBJ1-6; TRBD1 agrees at 9 bases. The junction had 3 bases not matched to a gene; V was cut back by 2 bases and J by 10 bases. Per the germline V gene, CDR1 is MGHDK and CDR2 is SYGVNS. CDR3 length equals 14 residues.